One sample yielded the 27 T cell receptor beta chains listed below, sequenced in a study of CD8+ T cells in alopecia areata. Treatment meaning: oral pan-JAK inhibitor, 5-10 mg twice daily. Once RNA had been extracted, it was reverse transcribed into cDNA to act as the sequencing template. Only in-frame clones appear in the TCRdb table, and some are missing; sequencing was by immunoSEQ multiplex PCR. The sample has roughly 120,000 clones, less than 75% seen once; the top ten hold roughly 30%. Sequencing used CD8+ T cells sorted from blood, obtained at week 4, from a patient treated with tofacitinib. Receptors were obtained from a human donor with alopecia areata.

The J gene is TRBJ1-2, the V gene TRBV9, with D unclear. Trimming removed 0 bases at V and 4 bases at J, with 4 bases between. The CDR3 runs 12 residues. From germline, CDR1 is SGDLS and CDR2 YYNGEE. CDR3 loop: CASSVASYGYTF. CDR3 coding DNA: TGTGCCAGCAGCGTAGCCAGCTATGGCTACACCTTC.

The chain employs TRBV29-1 and TRBJ2-7; 9 bases match TRBD1. The germline V gene encodes CDR1 SQVTM and CDR2 ANQGSEA. After removal of 6 bases from V and 3 bases from J, the junction contained 15 bases not matched to a gene. CDR3 length equals 16 residues. The DNA of the CDR3 is TGCAGCGTGGGACAGGGTTTGGGTCCCTACGACTACGAGCAGTACTTC. Its protein is CSVGQGLGPYDYEQYF.

V usage is TRBV2 and J usage is TRBJ2-3; TRBD1 matches 7 bases. The CDR3 is 18 residues long. The V gene end was trimmed by 0 bases and the J gene end by 3 bases; junction bases not matched to a gene: 12. Looked up from germline, CDR1 is SNHLY and CDR2 is FYNNEI. The CDR3 DNA follows: TGTGCCAGCAGTGAAGCCCCGGGACAGTCGGCCAGGACAGATACGCAGTATTTT. It codes for CASSEAPGQSARTDTQYF.

This clone came up a few times. V and J are TRBV15 and TRBJ2-7; TRBD2 matches at 8 bases. CDR1 is LNHNV, CDR2 YYDKDF, per germline (reference sequence). With 5 bases clipped from V and 4 bases from J, the junction kept 10 bases outside the gene matches. The CDR3 covers 15 residues. The CDR3 reads CATSLDGGAGYEQYF. The CDR3 DNA is TGTGCCACCAGCCTCGACGGGGGGGCAGGATACGAGCAGTACTTC.

The CDR3: CSVGGTGEAFF. Here the CDR3 DNA reads TGCAGCGTTGGGGGAACAGGTGAAGCTTTCTTT. V and J are TRBV29-1 and TRBJ1-1; D is possibly TRBD1 (5 bases). Germline CDR1 reads SQVTM; CDR2 reads ANQGSEA. The CDR3 covers 11 residues. Trimming left V 4 bases short and J 7 bases short, with 10 bases between.

V and J are TRBV29-1 and TRBJ2-7; TRBD1 aligns across 7 bases. The CDR3 loop spans 15 amino acids. CDR1 and CDR2 (germline): SQVTM, ANQGSEA. Germline trimming cut 4 bases from V and 4 bases from J; bases unmatched to any gene: 13. Written as DNA, the CDR3 is TGCAGCGTTGTGACAACCGAACAGGGGACGTACGAGCAGTACTTC. Translation: CSVVTTEQGTYEQYF.

CDR3 sequence: CASSYSPGGGELFF. The CDR3 nucleotides are TGTGCCAGCAGTTACTCCCCAGGGGGCGGGGAGCTGTTTTTT. The rearrangement joins TRBV6-5 to TRBJ2-2; TRBD1 agrees at 7 bases. Trimming at V came to 0 bases and at J to 7 bases, leaving 2 bases not matched to a gene. The CDR3 has 14 amino acids. From germline, CDR1 is MNHEY and CDR2 SVGAGI.

The chain couples TRBV29-1 to TRBJ2-5; 7 bases are shared with TRBD2. The V and J ends lost 2 bases and 4 bases, in that order; junction bases with no gene match: 10. Looked up from germline, CDR1 is SQVTM and CDR2 is ANQGSEA. The CDR3 extends over 15 amino acids. CDR3 sequence (DNA): TGCAGCGTTGAACCGCTAGCGGTGGACGGAGAGACCCAGTACTTC. Translating it yields CSVEPLAVDGETQYF.

This clone was counted between two and nine times. The chain is built from TRBV23-1 and TRBJ1-6; D is unresolved. TRBV23-1 counts as an open reading frame of uncertain function. V was shortened by 4 bases and J by 7 bases, with 8 bases between the two germline ends. The CDR3 consists of 13 residues. CDR3 sequence: CASSLDGNSPLHF. The CDR3 coding sequence is TGCGCCAGCAGTCTCGACGGGAATTCACCCCTCCACTTT.

This chain joins TRBV27 and TRBJ1-5; D ambiguous. This CDR3 region has 13 residues. The V gene lost 4 bases and the J gene lost 10 bases, with 14 bases spanning the gap. Germline CDR1 is MNHEY and CDR2 is SMNVEV (reference sequence). The CDR3 region has the DNA TGTGCCAGCAGTTGGGCCTCTGGAGTACCCCAGCATTTT. Residues: CASSWASGVPQHF.

This chain links TRBV11-2 with TRBJ1-2, with 8 bases lining up with TRBD1. The V gene's germline CDR1 is SGHAT and CDR2 FQNNGV. The CDR3 extends over 14 amino acids. The V segment lost 3 bases and the J segment 4 bases; nucleotides outside the gene matches: 4. The CDR3, as DNA: TGTGCCAGCAGCTTCCCAGACAGGGGCTATGGCTACACCTTC. The encoded protein is CASSFPDRGYGYTF.

V and J are TRBV30 and TRBJ1-2; D may be TRBD1 (5 bases). CDR3 length: 16 amino acids. Deletions cut 4 bases from V and 5 bases from J, with 23 bases between. Per the germline V gene, CDR1 is GTSNPN and CDR2 is SVGIG (reference sequence). In DNA form, the CDR3 reads TGTGCCTGGACCTACCTAGGGGCCCGCCTCGGGTATGGCTACACCTTC. Its translation: CAWTYLGARLGYGYTF.

The rearrangement uses TRBV30 and TRBJ1-2; 8 bases fit TRBD1. Germline V lookup: CDR1 GTSNPN, CDR2 SVGIG (reference sequence). The CDR3 length is 13 residues. The V gene end was trimmed by 8 bases and the J gene end by 5 bases; junction bases not matched to a gene: 10. The CDR3 bases are TGTGCCGGGTGGACAGGGATCGAATATGGCTACACCTTC. The encoded protein is CAGWTGIEYGYTF. The whole variable domain, filled in from reference TRBV30 and TRBJ1-2, reads SQTIHQWPATLVQPVGSPLSLECTVEGTSNPNLYWYRQAAGRGLQLLFYSVGIGQISSEVPQNLSASRPQDRQFILSSKKLLLSDSGFYLCAGWTGIEYGYTFGSGTRLTVV.

The chain employs TRBV7-9 and TRBJ2-7; either TRBD1 or TRBD2 may supply D (6 bases each). This CDR3 is built from 14 residues. Trimming stripped 5 bases from V and 3 bases from J, with 14 bases between. CDR1 is SEHNR, CDR2 FQNEAQ, per germline (reference sequence). CDR3 sequence: CASSAPGAVYEQYF. In DNA, the CDR3 is TGTGCCAGCAGCGCCCCGGGGGCGGTCTACGAGCAGTACTTC.

The genes are TRBV30 and TRBJ2-5, with 9 nucleotides matching TRBD1. This CDR3 is built from 14 residues. V shed 0 bases, J shed 7 bases, and the junction held 6 bases outside the gene matches. The V gene's germline CDR1 is GTSNPN and CDR2 SVGIG (reference sequence). In DNA, the CDR3 is TGTGCCTGGAGTGTAGGACAGGGGATAGGGACCCAGTACTTC. Its protein is CAWSVGQGIGTQYF.

A note on this clone: Other nucleotide sequences in the sample specify the same CDR3. The chain recombines TRBV7-9 with TRBJ1-1; D not resolved. The CDR3 contains 12 residues. V lost 3 bases, J lost 2 bases, and 4 bases lay in between. Germline CDR1 reads SEHNR; CDR2 reads FQNEAQ (reference sequence). CDR3 sequence (DNA): TGTGCCAGCAGCTTCGTAAACACTGAAGCTTTCTTT. It specifies CASSFVNTEAFF.

CDR3 region: CASSLVGQSGQPQHF. The CDR3 DNA reads TGTGCCAGCAGCTTAGTGGGGCAGTCGGGTCAGCCCCAGCATTTT. The chain has TRBV5-6 and TRBJ1-5, with TRBD1 as a possible D gene (5 bases). In germline, CDR1 is SGHDT, CDR2 YYEEEE. V gave up 2 bases and J gave up 6 bases, with 15 bases separating them. CDR3 length: 15 amino acids.

V is TRBV29-1 and J is TRBJ1-1; TRBD1 matches 11 bases. The CDR3 covers 14 residues. The germline V gene encodes CDR1 SQVTM and CDR2 ANQGSEA. V shed 7 bases and J 3 bases; nucleotides not matched to a gene: 7. CDR3 loop: CSGSDRGLYTEAFF. The CDR3 region has the DNA TGCAGCGGATCGGACAGGGGGCTTTACACTGAAGCTTTCTTT.

This chain links TRBV21-1 with TRBJ2-5; no check of the table's D call, TRBD2, against the DNA was made. TRBV21-1 is a documented pseudogene. CDR3 length: 10 amino acids. The chain's CDR3 is CARTKETQYF. The CDR3 DNA sequence: TGTGCCAGAACTAAAGAGACCCAGTACTTC.

This clone was seen more than once but under ten times. CDR3 nucleotides: TGTGCCTGGAGTGGGAGCGATTTTGACATTCAGTACTTC. Translation: CAWSGSDFDIQYF. V and J are TRBV30 and TRBJ2-4, with no clear D. Trimming took 1 base from V and 8 from J, leaving 12 bases between them. This CDR3 is 13 amino acids long. CDR1 GTSNPN and CDR2 SVGIG come from the germline V gene (reference sequence).

CDR3 loop: CSVEDRQGAGGETQYF. For the CDR3, the DNA is TGCAGCGTTGAAGATCGGCAGGGGGCGGGAGGGGAGACCCAGTACTTC. V and J are TRBV29-1 and TRBJ2-5, with D perhaps TRBD2 (9 bases). Trimming took off 0 bases at V and 5 bases at J, with 19 bases between the two ends. CDR3 length: 16 amino acids. Germline CDR1 reads SQVTM; CDR2 reads ANQGSEA.

The gene calls are TRBV9 and TRBJ2-1, with 7 bases aligning to TRBD2. The CDR3 is 15 amino acids. The V gene end was trimmed by 6 bases and the J gene end by 7 bases; junction bases not matched to a gene: 13. The V gene's germline CDR1 is SGDLS and CDR2 YYNGEE. CDR3 loop: CASTVAGDNPNEQFF. The CDR3, as DNA: TGTGCCAGCACCGTCGCGGGGGATAACCCGAATGAGCAGTTCTTC.

The V gene is TRBV5-6, the J gene TRBJ2-7, with a possible D match to TRBD2 (6 bases). The V gene lost 4 bases and the J gene lost 5 bases, with 10 bases spanning the gap. The germline gives CDR1 SGHDT, CDR2 YYEEEE. The CDR3 has 12 amino acids. CDR3 sequence reads: CASSQPGDEQYF. The CDR3 DNA is TGTGCCAGCAGCCAACCGGGAGACGAGCAGTACTTC.

This clone occurred a few times. This chain joins TRBV29-1 and TRBJ1-1; D possibly corresponds to TRBD1 (5 bases). The CDR3 loop spans 13 amino acids. V was trimmed by 0 bases and J by 7 bases, leaving 12 bases between them. Germline-derived CDR1 and CDR2 are SQVTM and ANQGSEA. As DNA, the CDR3 is TGCAGCGTTGAAGATCCCGGGGCCTATGAAGCTTTCTTT. Translating it yields CSVEDPGAYEAFF. Full variable domain (remainder filled in from reference TRBV29-1 and TRBJ1-1): SAVISQKPSRDICQRGTSLTIQCQVDSQVTMMFWYRQQPGQSLTLIATANQGSEATYESGFVIDKFPISRPNLTFSTLTVSNMSPEDSSIYLCSVEDPGAYEAFFGQGTRLTVV.

The chain has TRBV15 and TRBJ2-2; no clear D. This CDR3 is 17 amino acids long. CDR1 is LNHNV, CDR2 YYDKDF, per germline (reference sequence). Trimming removed 1 base at V and 2 bases at J, with 14 bases between. The CDR3 DNA follows: TGTGCCACCAGCAGAGGCCTGGCAGGCCCTAACACCGGGGAGCTGTTTTTT. Its translation: CATSRGLAGPNTGELFF.

The V gene is TRBV29-1, the J gene TRBJ2-1; D is perhaps TRBD1 (6 bases). This CDR3 region has 15 residues. Germline V gene lookup returns CDR1 SQVTM and CDR2 ANQGSEA. Trimming left V 4 bases short and J 0 bases short, with 13 bases between. The CDR3 DNA reads as TGCAGCGTTGGGGACACGCTACACTCCTACAATGAGCAGTTCTTC. Its translation is CSVGDTLHSYNEQFF.

This rearrangement joins TRBV5-6 to TRBJ1-2; weak D call: TRBD1 (5 bases). Germline V lookup: CDR1 SGHDT, CDR2 YYEEEE. This CDR3 contains 11 residues. V was trimmed by 1 base and J by 12 bases, leaving 10 bases between them. The CDR3 sequence is CASSLRQTNTF. CDR3 coding DNA: TGTGCCAGCAGCTTGAGACAGACCAACACCTTC.